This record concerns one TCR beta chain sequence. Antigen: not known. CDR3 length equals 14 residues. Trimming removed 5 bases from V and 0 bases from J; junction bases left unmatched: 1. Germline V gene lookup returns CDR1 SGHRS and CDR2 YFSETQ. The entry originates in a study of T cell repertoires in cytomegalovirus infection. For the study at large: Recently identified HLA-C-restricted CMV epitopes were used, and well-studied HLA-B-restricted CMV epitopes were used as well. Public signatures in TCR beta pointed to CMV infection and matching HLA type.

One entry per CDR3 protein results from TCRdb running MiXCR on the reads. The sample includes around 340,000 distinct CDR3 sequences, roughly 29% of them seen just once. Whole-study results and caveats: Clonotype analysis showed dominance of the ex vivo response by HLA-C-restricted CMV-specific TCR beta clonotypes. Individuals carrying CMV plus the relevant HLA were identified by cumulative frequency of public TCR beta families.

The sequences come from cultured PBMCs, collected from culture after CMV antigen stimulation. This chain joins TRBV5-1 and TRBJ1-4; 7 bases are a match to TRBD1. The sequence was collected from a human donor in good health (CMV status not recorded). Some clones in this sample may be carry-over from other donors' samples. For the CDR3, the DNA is TGCGCCAGCAGTACAGGGGCAACTAATGAAAAACTGTTTTTT. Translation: CASSTGATNEKLFF.